The source of this T cell receptor (beta chain) is a study of Tregs in tolerant kidney transplant recipients. Thawed PBMCs were FACS-sorted into unstimulated CD4+CD25+CD127- regulatory T cells, CD4+CD25- non-regulatory cells, CD4 and CD8 cells. Broader study findings: No direct test of biological reproducibility was done here. For some patients, primers changed over time, blocking nucleotide-level comparison. Tolerant patients' donor-specific Tregs expanded beyond overall Tregs, suggesting antigen-driven growth.

Assay used: immunoSEQ multiplex PCR; TCRdb lists only in-frame clones, some missing. This listing includes roughly 34,000 clones. Of note for this clone: Its target is not known.

The sequencing used CD8+ T cells from blood, collected before the transplant. This receptor was taken from a human donor who received a combined kidney and bone marrow transplant.

This chain's CDR3 is CASSLSSGITDTQYF. Partial CDR3 DNA: TGTGCCAGCAGCCTCAGTAGCGGGATAACAGATACG. The chain uses TRBV13 and TRBJ2-3; 8 bases match TRBD2. The CDR3 is cut off 3 residues early in the read; its end comes from the germline J gene. V shed 5 bases and J 3 bases; nucleotides not matched to a gene: 7. CDR3 length: 15 residues. Germline lookup yields CDR1 PRHDT and CDR2 FYEKMQ (reference sequence).